Following are 29 T cell receptor beta chains from one sample sequenced in a study of regulatory T cells in long-lasting Graves disease. Indicated time point: newly diagnosed GD, antithyroid drugs for less than 3 months. Scientists built the TCR library using RNA that was extracted from PBMCs. CDR3 regions were amplified by Arm-PCR using iRepertoire HTBI primers to build TCR beta libraries. In TCRdb, the multiplex PCR reads were re-called with MiXCR into one record per CDR3 protein. The data hold about 330,000 distinct CDR3 sequences, with around 15% observed a single time. A further study also used this sample, focusing on T cells in Graves' hyperthyroidism and ophthalmopathy.

The source material was peripheral blood mononuclear cells (PBMCs), sampled at new diagnosis, from a patient treated with antithyroid drugs. The origin of the receptors is a woman between 18 and 30 years old with Graves disease.

This clonotype was counted at least ten times. The chain couples TRBV20-1 to TRBJ2-3; TRBD2 agrees at 14 bases. Germline CDR1 reads DFQATT; CDR2 reads SNEGSKA (reference sequence). The CDR3 length is 19 residues. Trimming took 2 bases from V and 0 from J; bases not matched to a gene: 10. The CDR3 spells CSARRLAGGPDASTDTQYF. The CDR3 DNA sequence: TGCAGTGCTAGACGACTAGCGGGGGGGCCCGATGCTAGCACAGATACGCAGTATTTT.

The chain links TRBV7-9 to TRBJ2-1; 7 bases map to TRBD2. V dropped 2 bases and J dropped 9; count of bases not matched to a gene: 16. The germline V gene encodes CDR1 SEHNR and CDR2 FQNEAQ (reference sequence). The CDR3 is made up of 17 amino acids. The CDR3 DNA follows: TGTGCCAGCAGCTTAACCCCCGGGAGGTCCGTTCCCCGTGAGCAGTTCTTC. It is translated as CASSLTPGRSVPREQFF.

This clonotype came up a few times. Being one base from a much bigger clone, this may be a read error. Likely a read error: the CDR3 ends without its conserved phenylalanine or tryptophan. The chain is built from TRBV5-1 and TRBJ2-3, with a tentative D call TRBD1 (6 bases). V gave up 5 bases and J gave up 2 bases, with 15 bases separating them. The germline gives CDR1 SGHRS, CDR2 YFSETQ. The CDR3 is 15 amino acids. CDR3 amino acids: CASRHGQLFTDTQYL. Here the CDR3 DNA reads TGCGCCAGCAGGCATGGACAGCTGTTCACAGATACGCAGTATCTT.

The CDR3 DNA sequence: TGTGCCAGCAGTTTATGGACAGTTGGACTAGCCAAAAACATTCAGTACTTC. Translating gives CASSLWTVGLAKNIQYF. J is TRBJ2-4 and V is TRBV28, with D perhaps assigned TRBD1 or TRBD2 (5 bases each). This CDR3 region has 17 residues. V was cut by 0 bases and J by 0 bases, with 12 bases left in between. Germline V lookup: CDR1 MDHEN, CDR2 SYDVKM.

The rearrangement uses TRBV5-6 and TRBJ2-1; 14 bases are shared with TRBD2. The germline CDR1 and CDR2 sequences are SGHDT and YYEEEE. This CDR3 is 17 amino acids long. V dropped 3 bases and J dropped 6; count of bases not matched to a gene: 8. CDR3 in amino acids: CASSSARLAGGGNEQFF. The DNA for the CDR3 is TGTGCCAGCAGCTCCGCACGACTAGCGGGAGGGGGCAATGAGCAGTTCTTC.

The V call is TRBV28, the J call TRBJ1-1, with D tentatively TRBD1 (6 bases). The germline V and J ends were trimmed by 6 bases and 2 bases, with 13 bases remaining between them. The CDR3 sequence is 14 residues long. Germline V lookup: CDR1 MDHEN, CDR2 SYDVKM. The CDR3 DNA follows: TGTGCCAGCAGGGTCAGGGGACGTAACACTGAAGCTTTCTTT. This codes for CASRVRGRNTEAFF.

This clonotype was detected ten times or more. V is TRBV20-1 and J is TRBJ1-5; D call uncertain. The V gene lost 3 bases and the J gene lost 5 bases, with 11 bases spanning the gap. Per germline, CDR1 DFQATT and CDR2 SNEGSKA (reference sequence). This CDR3 has 13 amino acids. CDR3 sequence: CSARGDGDQPQHF. The CDR3 nucleotides read TGCAGTGCTAGGGGAGATGGGGATCAGCCCCAGCATTTT.

This clonotype was seen repeatedly, ten times or more. The chain employs TRBV10-3 and TRBJ1-1; no definite D call. The CDR3 is 13 residues long. V lost 10 bases and J 0 bases, leaving 12 bases between the germline ends. Germline V gene lookup returns CDR1 ENHRY and CDR2 SYGVKD. DNA of the CDR3: TGTGCCACCGCTGGCCCATTGAACACTGAAGCTTTCTTT. Protein product: CATAGPLNTEAFF.

The table lists this clonotype with a few counts. The chain uses TRBV20-1 and TRBJ1-1; 7 positions match TRBD1. Trimming at V came to 3 bases and at J to 1 base, leaving 8 bases not matched to a gene. Germline CDR1 is DFQATT and CDR2 is SNEGSKA (reference sequence). CDR3 length: 15 residues. The CDR3 loop reads CSARRPGQRNTEAFF. The CDR3 nucleotides are TGCAGTGCTAGGCGCCCGGGACAGCGGAACACTGAAGCTTTCTTT.

CDR3 bases: TGTGCCAGCAGCGAGGGACAGGGGGACCAAGAGACCCAGTACTTC. Translating gives CASSEGQGDQETQYF. The gene calls are TRBV13 and TRBJ2-5; 11 nucleotides match TRBD1. The J segment lost 0 bases and the V segment lost 5 bases, leaving 2 bases of the junction unmatched. CDR1 PRHDT and CDR2 FYEKMQ come from the germline V gene (reference sequence). The CDR3 consists of 15 residues.

This clonotype has a count of ten or more. The genes are TRBV11-2 and TRBJ2-7; 9 bases match TRBD2. The CDR3 is made up of 14 amino acids. Germline values: CDR1 SGHAT, CDR2 FQNNGV. Unmatched junction bases numbered 8, after V lost 5 bases and J lost 6 bases. The CDR3 DNA reads as TGTGCCAGCAGCCGAAGGGCGGGGGGGCTCGAGCAGTACTTC. It is translated as CASSRRAGGLEQYF.

This chain joins TRBV30 and TRBJ1-2; 7 positions agree with TRBD1. There are 13 residues in the CDR3. J lost 8 bases, V lost 5 bases, and 11 bases had no gene match. Germline lookup yields CDR1 GTSNPN and CDR2 SVGIG (reference sequence). Written as DNA, the CDR3 is TGTGCCTGGGACAGGGTGGGATGGAGAGGCTACACCTTC. It codes for CAWDRVGWRGYTF.

The chain employs TRBV5-1 and TRBJ1-1, with D perhaps matching TRBD1 (5 bases). V lost 0 bases and J 0 bases, leaving 21 bases between the germline ends. Germline V gives CDR1 SGHRS, CDR2 YFSETQ. The CDR3 is 19 residues long. The CDR3 DNA is TGCGCCAGCAGCTTGGGAGGGGCGAACACCGGGGAGCTGAACACTGAAGCTTTCTTT. This gives the protein CASSLGGANTGELNTEAFF.

This clonotype was recorded many times. The rearrangement links TRBV2 to TRBJ2-2; D may be TRBD1 (5 bases). The length of the CDR3 is 14 residues. Trimming removed 3 bases at V and 5 bases at J, with 10 bases between. The germline V gene encodes CDR1 SNHLY and CDR2 FYNNEI. Written as DNA, the CDR3 is TGTGCCAGCAGTGACGACAGCGTTACCGGGGAGCTGTTTTTT. Translated: CASSDDSVTGELFF.

This clonotype was seen repeatedly, ten times or more. The chain uses TRBV12-3 or TRBV12-4 and TRBJ1-2; TRBD1 matches at 7 bases. This CDR3 region has 16 residues. Trimming cost V 2 bases and J 0 bases; bases outside gene matches: 6. The CDR3 DNA reads as TGTGCCAGCAGTTTATCGAGGGACAGAGCTAACTATGGCTACACCTTC. This codes for CASSLSRDRANYGYTF.

This clonotype was seen more than once but under ten times. The V call is TRBV4-1, the J call TRBJ2-7; maybe TRBD1 (5 bases). Germline-derived CDR1 and CDR2 are MGHRA and YSYEKL. CDR3 length: 15 residues. V was clipped by 2 bases and J by 0 bases, with 11 bases between them. CDR3: CASSQQQESSYEQYF. The CDR3 region has the DNA TGCGCCAGCAGCCAACAACAGGAGAGCTCCTACGAGCAGTACTTC.

This clonotype appeared many times. The chain recombines TRBV20-1 with TRBJ2-7; 11 bases are shared with TRBD2. V gave up 3 bases and J gave up 1 base; unmatched junction bases: 11. CDR1 and CDR2 (germline): DFQATT, SNEGSKA (reference sequence). This CDR3 is 17 amino acids long. The chain's CDR3 is CSASLLAGVFESYEQYF. CDR3 nucleotide sequence: TGCAGTGCTAGCTTACTAGCGGGAGTTTTTGAATCCTACGAGCAGTACTTC.

Only a few counts were recorded for this clonotype. This sequence joins TRBV29-1 and TRBJ2-7; 14 bases fit TRBD2. In germline, CDR1 is SQVTM, CDR2 ANQGSEA. CDR3 length: 15 residues. V shed 5 bases and J 0 bases; nucleotides not matched to a gene: 3. As DNA, the CDR3 is TGCAGCGTTATCGGGACTAGCGGGAGCTCCTACGAGCAGTACTTC. As protein: CSVIGTSGSSYEQYF.

This clonotype was counted many times. The CDR3 DNA is TGTGCCAGCAGCCAGATTCCGGGCTCCAGAAACGACGAGCAGTACTTC. It codes for CASSQIPGSRNDEQYF. This chain joins TRBV7-9 and TRBJ2-7; D unclear. The CDR3 spans 16 residues. The ends were cut back, 5 bases at V and 5 bases at J, with 22 bases in the middle. Per the germline V gene, CDR1 is SEHNR and CDR2 is FQNEAQ (reference sequence).

This clonotype was recorded at least ten times. The V call is TRBV3-1, the J call TRBJ2-7; perhaps TRBD1 as D (7 bases). The length of the CDR3 is 14 residues. The V gene's germline CDR1 is LGHDT and CDR2 YNNKEL (reference sequence). V lost 4 bases, J lost 3 bases, and 13 bases lay in between. The CDR3 DNA reads TGTGCCAGCAGCCCGCGGGACAGACTCTACGAGCAGTACTTC. Its protein product is CASSPRDRLYEQYF.

Ten or more counts support this clonotype. This chain uses TRBV10-3 with TRBJ2-2; D could derive from TRBD1 or TRBD2 (5 bases each). The CDR3 extends over 18 amino acids. Per germline, CDR1 ENHRY and CDR2 SYGVKD. The V and J ends lost 0 bases and 4 bases respectively, with 18 bases between them. The CDR3 sequence: CAISESGAGPARTGELFF. The CDR3 region has the DNA TGTGCCATCAGTGAGTCCGGGGCCGGCCCCGCGCGCACCGGGGAGCTGTTTTTT.

The sample holds many counts of this clonotype. One end of the junction does not line up with germline, which may come from a read error. The genes are TRBV10-3 and TRBJ2-1; a possible D gene is TRBD1 (6 bases). Germline lookup yields CDR1 ENHRY and CDR2 SYGVKD. The CDR3 is made up of 18 amino acids. The DNA for the CDR3 is TGTGCCATCAGGGAGTCGGCAGGGGCGAGCCCCTCCTACAATGAGCAGTTCTTC. Its protein is CAIRESAGASPSYNEQFF.

This clonotype was found many times. The gene calls are TRBV12-3 or TRBV12-4 and TRBJ1-3; D not resolved. This CDR3 has 15 residues. The germline V and J ends were trimmed by 3 bases and 2 bases, with 11 bases remaining between them. CDR3 protein: CASSLGWGTGNTIYF. The CDR3 nucleotides are TGTGCCAGCAGTTTGGGATGGGGTACTGGAAACACCATATATTTT.

The table lists this clonotype with a few counts. The chain employs TRBV27 and TRBJ1-1; D may be TRBD1 (5 bases). Germline CDR1 and CDR2: MNHEY and SMNVEV (reference sequence). Trimming removed 7 bases at V and 6 bases at J, with 18 bases between. The CDR3 length is 14 residues. CDR3 sequence (DNA): TGTGCCAGCACCCCAGGGCGGAAGCTCCCTGAAGCTTTCTTT. Translation: CASTPGRKLPEAFF.

J is TRBJ2-1 and V is TRBV19; 9 bases are a match to TRBD2. Germline V CDR1 and CDR2: LNHDA, SQIVND (reference sequence). The length of the CDR3 is 17 residues. The J segment lost 9 bases and the V segment lost 6 bases, leaving 18 bases of the junction unmatched. The CDR3: CASRTTIAGEAYGEQFF. Written as DNA, the CDR3 is TGTGCCAGTAGGACAACCATAGCGGGGGAAGCATATGGTGAGCAGTTCTTC.

Ten or more counts support this clonotype. V and J are TRBV5-1 and TRBJ2-1, with D perhaps matching TRBD1 (7 bases). Trimming stripped 3 bases from V and 0 bases from J, with 19 bases between. Germline CDR1 reads SGHRS; CDR2 reads YFSETQ. The CDR3 is made up of 18 amino acids. For the CDR3, the DNA is TGCGCCAGCAGCTCACCTTTAGTGCGGGACAGCTCCTACAATGAGCAGTTCTTC. It specifies CASSSPLVRDSSYNEQFF.

In the case of this clonotype: Germline and junction disagree at one end, which may indicate a read error. The CDR3 region is CASSLRIGNERLFF. The DNA of the CDR3 is TGTGCCAGCAGCTTACGCATAGGAAATGAAAGACTGTTTTTT. This chain links TRBV7-8 with TRBJ1-4, with D uncertain. There are 14 residues in the CDR3. Per the germline V gene, CDR1 is SGHVS and CDR2 is FQNEAQ.

This clonotype was found many times. The chain recombines TRBV7-9 with TRBJ1-2; no clear D. The CDR3 runs to 14 residues. CDR1 SEHNR and CDR2 FQNEAQ come from the germline V gene (reference sequence). Trimming took off 3 bases at V and 2 bases at J, with 10 bases between the two ends. The chain's CDR3 is CASSFGGDNYGYTF. CDR3 in DNA: TGTGCCAGCAGCTTTGGTGGAGACAACTATGGCTACACCTTC.

This clonotype turned up a few times. At one end, the junction sequence differs from germline, possibly due to a read error. The gene calls are TRBV7-8 and TRBJ1-4; 8 bases map to TRBD1. This CDR3 contains 17 residues. Germline V lookup: CDR1 SGHVS, CDR2 FQNEAQ. The CDR3 DNA reads as TGTGCCAGCAGCTTACCCCCCAGGACAGGGTTTAATGAAAAACTGCTTTTT. Its protein product is CASSLPPRTGFNEKLLF.